These 29 T cell receptor beta chains came from one sample sequenced in a study of blood T cell repertoires in COVID-19. Profiled with immunoSEQ multiplex PCR; TCRdb holds only in-frame clones, not every one. Counted here are 150,000 or so clones, 75% to 90% occurring once; the ten biggest clones make up 13%. Sample: peripheral blood. The receptors come from a man aged 18-30 years with COVID-19, enrolled during active disease.

The chain couples TRBV28 to TRBJ1-6; D call uncertain. V was clipped by 6 bases and J by 3 bases, with 12 bases between them. This CDR3 comprises 15 residues. Germline loops: CDR1 MDHEN, CDR2 SYDVKM. The CDR3 here is CASRPGGYYNSPLHF. The CDR3 DNA sequence: TGTGCCAGCAGACCAGGAGGCTACTATAATTCACCCCTCCACTTT.

The rearrangement links TRBV5-6 to TRBJ1-2; 7 bases agree with TRBD1. With 3 bases clipped from V and 3 bases from J, the junction kept 2 bases outside the gene matches. The CDR3 is made up of 13 amino acids. Looked up from germline, CDR1 is SGHDT and CDR2 is YYEEEE. CDR3 coding DNA: TGTGCCAGCAGCTCCGGACAGGACTATGGCTACACCTTC. As protein: CASSSGQDYGYTF.

This clone was recorded many times. The CDR3: CASSEVAGGSSTDTQYF. In DNA form, the CDR3 reads TGCGCCAGCAGTGAGGTAGCGGGAGGATCTAGCACAGATACGCAGTATTTT. The chain is built from TRBV10-1 and TRBJ2-3; 10 bases match TRBD2. CDR1 and CDR2 (germline): WNHNN, SYGVQD (reference sequence). J was trimmed by 0 bases and V by 2 bases; bases with no gene match: 5. This CDR3 comprises 17 residues.

This rearrangement joins TRBV7-2 to TRBJ1-6; weak D call: TRBD1 (5 bases). V shed 0 bases and J shed 9 bases, with 12 bases lying between them. The CDR3 consists of 15 residues. Looked up from germline, CDR1 is SGHTA and CDR2 is FQGNSA. CDR3 sequence: CASSLALGEGSPLHF. CDR3 nucleotides: TGTGCCAGCAGCTTAGCGTTAGGGGAGGGTTCACCCCTCCACTTT.

The gene calls are TRBV4-2 and TRBJ1-1; 11 bases fit TRBD1. Germline V gene data show CDR1 as LGHNA and CDR2 as YNFKEQ. This CDR3 comprises 16 residues. Trimming removed 3 bases from V and 3 bases from J; junction bases left unmatched: 6. The CDR3 region has the DNA TGTGCCAGCAGCCACATACCGGGACAGGGGGACACTGAAGCTTTCTTT. It encodes CASSHIPGQGDTEAFF.

V gene TRBV5-1 combines with J gene TRBJ2-2; TRBD1 aligns across 10 bases. This CDR3 has 15 amino acids. CDR1 and CDR2 (germline): SGHRS, YFSETQ. After removal of 4 bases from V and 3 bases from J, the junction contained 3 bases not matched to a gene. The CDR3 coding sequence is TGCGCCAGCAGCCCGACAGGGGGCCACACCGGGGAGCTGTTTTTT. It encodes CASSPTGGHTGELFF.

V and J are TRBV6-5 and TRBJ1-4, with 8 bases that match TRBD1. Germline trimming cut 4 bases from V and 5 bases from J; bases unmatched to any gene: 3. The CDR3 length is 14 residues. Germline loops: CDR1 MNHEY, CDR2 SVGAGI. The CDR3 sequence is CASSFDRGNEKLFF. The CDR3 nucleotides read TGTGCCAGCAGTTTCGACAGGGGCAATGAAAAACTGTTTTTT.

The chain carries TRBV2 and TRBJ1-6; D is unclear. The CDR3 consists of 15 residues. CDR1 and CDR2 (germline): SNHLY, FYNNEI. Deletions cut 6 bases from V and 7 bases from J, with 16 bases between. The CDR3 nucleotides are TGTGCCAGCAGGGTTTCCTGGCTTCCCAATTCACCCCTCCACTTT. Protein sequence: CASRVSWLPNSPLHF.

V usage is TRBV30 and J usage is TRBJ1-2, with 10 bases lining up with TRBD1. Per the germline V gene, CDR1 is GTSNPN and CDR2 is SVGIG (reference sequence). V gave up 0 bases and J gave up 2 bases; unmatched junction bases: 0. This CDR3 is 14 amino acids long. The CDR3 nucleotides are TGTGCCTGGAGTGTGGGACAGGGGAACTATGGCTACACCTTC. It translates to CAWSVGQGNYGYTF.

This clone has just a few counts. This chain uses TRBV10-3 with TRBJ1-5, with D maybe TRBD1 (6 bases). This CDR3 comprises 13 residues. The V end was cut by 4 bases, the J end by 5 bases, with 9 bases between. CDR1 is ENHRY, CDR2 SYGVKD, per germline. In DNA form, the CDR3 reads TGTGCCATCAGTGGAAGACAGGATCAGCCCCAGCATTTT. Its translation is CAISGRQDQPQHF.

This chain connects TRBV30 to TRBJ1-2; D is unresolved. The germline gives CDR1 GTSNPN, CDR2 SVGIG (reference sequence). The CDR3 has 13 residues. Trimming took off 4 bases at V and 8 bases at J, with 17 bases between the two ends. The CDR3 DNA is TGTGCCTGGACTATACTATTGGCCGACGGCTACACCTTC. It codes for CAWTILLADGYTF.

V and J are TRBV10-3 and TRBJ1-1; the match to TRBD1 covers 8 bases. V lost 2 bases to trimming and J lost 11 bases; unmatched junction nucleotides: 7. From germline, CDR1 is ENHRY and CDR2 SYGVKD. The length of the CDR3 is 13 residues. CDR3 in amino acids: CAISEGTGLRAFF. CDR3 coding DNA: TGTGCCATCAGTGAGGGGACAGGCCTGAGGGCTTTCTTT.

The chain recombines TRBV4-3 with TRBJ1-4; weak D call: TRBD1 (5 bases). V lost 0 bases and J lost 10, with 12 bases in between. The V gene's germline CDR1 is LGHNA and CDR2 YSLEER. This CDR3 comprises 14 residues. CDR3 sequence reads: CASSQDSRDGKLFF. The CDR3 bases are TGCGCCAGCAGCCAAGATAGCAGGGATGGAAAACTGTTTTTT.

The chain uses TRBV11-2 and TRBJ2-7, with TRBD1 matching 8 bases. The CDR3 runs to 16 residues. The junction had 9 bases not matched to a gene; V was cut back by 4 bases and J by 1 base. The germline CDR1 and CDR2 sequences are SGHAT and FQNNGV. In nucleotides, the CDR3 is TGTGCCAGCAGCTCTGGCCCCAGGGGGCTATCCTACGAGCAGTACTTC. Translation: CASSSGPRGLSYEQYF.

A single count supports this clone. V and J are TRBV7-8 and TRBJ2-7; 8 positions agree with TRBD2. The CDR3 spans 15 residues. J gave up 4 bases and V 5 bases, and 10 bases lay outside the gene matches. The germline V gene has CDR1 SGHVS and CDR2 FQNEAQ. Here the CDR3 reads CASSQRVAGGYEQYF. DNA for the CDR3: TGTGCCAGCAGCCAACGGGTGGCGGGAGGATACGAGCAGTACTTC.

This sequence joins TRBV19 and TRBJ1-5; 9 bases are shared with TRBD1. The CDR3 is 15 residues long. CDR1 and CDR2 (germline): LNHDA, SQIVND (reference sequence). J gave up 1 base and V 6 bases, and 4 bases lay outside the gene matches. CDR3 in amino acids: CASRGDRDSNQPQHF. The CDR3 nucleotides read TGTGCCAGTAGGGGGGACAGGGACAGCAATCAGCCCCAGCATTTT. Full variable domain (outside the CDR3, taken from reference TRBV19 and TRBJ1-5): DGGITQSPKYLFRKEGQNVTLSCEQNLNHDAMYWYRQDPGQGLRLIYYSQIVNDFQKGDIAEGYSVSREKKESFPLTVTSAQKNPTAFYLCASRGDRDSNQPQHFGDGTRLSIL.

The CDR3 region is CASSRDQETQYF. The CDR3 region has the DNA TGTGCCAGCAGCCGGGACCAAGAGACCCAGTACTTC. The rearrangement uses TRBV6-5 and TRBJ2-5; no clear D gene. The germline V gene has CDR1 MNHEY and CDR2 SVGAGI. The germline V and J ends were trimmed by 6 bases and 0 bases, with 5 bases remaining between them. The CDR3 length is 12 residues.

The rearrangement joins TRBV4-2 to TRBJ2-5, with D maybe TRBD1 (6 bases). The CDR3 is made up of 14 amino acids. Germline values: CDR1 LGHNA, CDR2 YNFKEQ. V was clipped by 4 bases and J by 0 bases, with 9 bases between them. The CDR3 spells CASSPGQHQETQYF. The CDR3 DNA is TGTGCCAGCAGCCCTGGACAGCACCAAGAGACCCAGTACTTC.

This chain uses TRBV20-1 with TRBJ2-3; the D gene is possibly TRBD1 (5 bases). The CDR3 loop spans 11 amino acids. Trimming took 5 bases from V and 10 from J, leaving 13 bases between them. CDR1 is DFQATT, CDR2 SNEGSKA, per germline (reference sequence). CDR3 in DNA: TGCAGTGCTCCATGGGGCAGCTCGCAGTATTTT. Amino acid sequence: CSAPWGSSQYF.

The CDR3 loop is CASSLVVRTYEQYF. CDR3 nucleotide sequence: TGTGCCAGCAGCTTAGTGGTGAGGACCTACGAGCAGTACTTC. The chain carries TRBV7-2 and TRBJ2-7; no definite D call. Deletions cut 1 base from V and 2 bases from J, with 9 bases between. CDR1 is SGHTA and CDR2 is FQGNSA in the germline V gene. The CDR3 runs 14 residues. Full variable domain (outside the CDR3, taken from reference TRBV7-2 and TRBJ2-7): GAGVSQSPSNKVTEKGKDVELRCDPISGHTALYWYRQSLGQGLEFLIYFQGNSAPDKSGLPSDRFSAERTGGSVSTLTIQRTQQEDSAVYLCASSLVVRTYEQYFGPGTRLTVT.

V and J are TRBV7-9 and TRBJ1-1; D gene uncertain. Trimming stripped 9 bases from V and 0 bases from J, with 14 bases between. Germline loops: CDR1 SEHNR, CDR2 FQNEAQ (reference sequence). The CDR3 loop spans 14 amino acids. This CDR3 reads CASHPGAVNTEAFF. CDR3 DNA sequence: TGTGCCAGTCACCCAGGCGCCGTGAACACTGAAGCTTTCTTT.

The rearrangement links TRBV30 to TRBJ2-1, with 9 nucleotides matching TRBD2. Germline trimming cut 4 bases from V and 7 bases from J; bases unmatched to any gene: 5. Germline V lookup: CDR1 GTSNPN, CDR2 SVGIG (reference sequence). The CDR3 spans 13 residues. The CDR3 sequence: CAWISGRGNEQFF. In DNA form, the CDR3 reads TGTGCCTGGATTAGCGGGAGAGGGAATGAGCAGTTCTTC.

The V call is TRBV24-1, the J call TRBJ2-1; TRBD1 is a possible D gene (7 bases). Germline V CDR1 and CDR2: KGHDR, SFDVKD. This CDR3 comprises 19 residues. V lost 3 bases and J lost 1, with 21 bases in between. In DNA, the CDR3 is TGTGCCACCAGTGATAGGGGGCCGGTGACTAGTCATTCCTACAATGAGCAGTTCTTC. Translated: CATSDRGPVTSHSYNEQFF.

The chain joins TRBV27 to TRBJ2-4; a weak D match, TRBD1 (6 bases). V was trimmed by 4 bases and J by 0 bases, leaving 13 bases between them. The germline V gene has CDR1 MNHEY and CDR2 SMNVEV (reference sequence). CDR3 length equals 16 residues. The DNA for the CDR3 is TGTGCCAGCAGTTCCATCGGACAGCTAGCCAAAAACATTCAGTACTTC. It specifies CASSSIGQLAKNIQYF.

V gene TRBV7-3 combines with J gene TRBJ2-2; D is uncertain. V lost 1 base and J 0 bases, leaving 6 bases between the germline ends. Looked up from germline, CDR1 is SGHTA and CDR2 is FQGTGA. The CDR3 is 15 amino acids. Here the CDR3 DNA reads TGTGCCAGCAGCTTAAGTCCGGCGAACACCGGGGAGCTGTTTTTT. This gives the protein CASSLSPANTGELFF.

V gene TRBV7-6 combines with J gene TRBJ1-3; a weak D match, TRBD1 (6 bases). Germline CDR1 is SGHVS and CDR2 is FNYEAQ. This CDR3 has 15 amino acids. Between the trimmed V and J ends, which lost 5 bases and 0 bases, there was a span of 11 bases. The CDR3 reads CASSGYRASGNTIYF. Here the CDR3 DNA reads TGTGCCAGCAGCGGGTACAGGGCCTCTGGAAACACCATATATTTT.

This chain links TRBV28 with TRBJ1-1; D gene uncertain. Between the trimmed V and J ends, which lost 3 bases and 2 bases, there was a span of 13 bases. CDR1 and CDR2 (germline): MDHEN, SYDVKM. The CDR3 is 15 amino acids. The CDR3 bases are TGTGCCAGCAGTTTTAGGAGGGCAGGCAACACTGAAGCTTTCTTT. Its translation: CASSFRRAGNTEAFF.

The rearrangement links TRBV27 to TRBJ2-7; D is unclear. The CDR3 runs 14 residues. V gave up 0 bases and J gave up 2 bases, with 8 bases separating them. In germline, CDR1 is MNHEY, CDR2 SMNVEV (reference sequence). The CDR3 DNA sequence: TGTGCCAGCAGTTTATCGATAGAGCCCTACGAGCAGTACTTC. The encoded protein is CASSLSIEPYEQYF.

This chain joins TRBV9 and TRBJ2-7, with 8 bases that match TRBD1. The CDR3 consists of 15 residues. The V and J ends lost 4 bases and 2 bases, in that order; junction bases with no gene match: 8. CDR1 and CDR2 from the germline V gene are SGDLS and YYNGEE. The CDR3 sequence is CASSLTGTGPYEQYF. DNA for the CDR3: TGTGCCAGCAGCTTAACCGGGACAGGCCCCTACGAGCAGTACTTC.